One sample yielded the 5 T cell receptor beta chains listed below, sequenced in a study of graft-versus-host responses after intestinal transplantation. Using immunoSEQ multiplex PCR, the repertoire was profiled, and TCRdb retains in-frame clones only, with some absent. The sample lists approximately 70,000 clones, just under 95% occurring once. The material was bone marrow, obtained 734 days after intestinal transplantation. These TCRs come from a human patient who received an intestinal transplant, so some T cells may come from the graft donor.

This chain uses TRBV10-3 with TRBJ2-3; TRBD2 agrees at 10 bases. CDR1 and CDR2 from the germline V gene are ENHRY and SYGVKD. V gave up 4 bases and J gave up 8 bases; unmatched junction bases: 3. The CDR3 runs to 13 residues. This chain's CDR3 is CAISGVAGGTQYF. The CDR3 DNA reads as TGTGCCATCAGTGGGGTAGCGGGGGGTACGCAGTATTTT.

This clone came up once. The CDR3 DNA sequence: TGTGCCAGCAATGCTGCAGGGGGGACAGGGGCTAATGAAAAACTGTTTTTT. Translating it yields CASNAAGGTGANEKLFF. The chain combines TRBV2 with TRBJ1-4, with TRBD1 matching 10 bases. From germline, CDR1 is SNHLY and CDR2 FYNNEI. V was pared by 7 bases and J by 3 bases, with 11 bases of the junction left unmatched. The CDR3 is 17 residues long. The full variable domain, completed using reference TRBV2 and TRBJ1-4, is EPEVTQTPSHQVTQMGQEVILRCVPISNHLYFYWYRQILGQKVEFLVSFYNNEISEKSEIFDDQFSVERPDGSNFTLKIRSTKLEDSAMYFCASNAAGGTGANEKLFFGSGTQLSVL.

The chain combines TRBV6-6 with TRBJ1-1, with TRBD1 as a possible D gene (5 bases). V lost 2 bases and J lost 3, with 10 bases in between. The CDR3 is 14 residues long. Germline values: CDR1 MNHNY, CDR2 SVGAGI (reference sequence). The CDR3 here is CASSYGGVDTEAFF. The CDR3 DNA sequence: TGTGCCAGCAGTTACGGGGGGGTGGACACTGAAGCTTTCTTT.

The V and J genes are TRBV6-5 and TRBJ1-6; no reliable D call. The CDR3 runs to 13 residues. V lost 6 bases and J 7 bases, leaving 10 bases between the germline ends. The germline V gene has CDR1 MNHEY and CDR2 SVGAGI. CDR3 in DNA: TGTGCCAGCAGACCCGCGAGCAATTCACCCCTCCACTTT. It translates to CASRPASNSPLHF.

V is TRBV2 and J is TRBJ2-7; perhaps TRBD1 as D (5 bases). Trimming took 5 bases from V and 3 from J, leaving 8 bases between them. Germline V CDR1 and CDR2: SNHLY, FYNNEI. The CDR3 contains 12 residues. CDR3 protein: CASSTDSYEQYF. The CDR3 nucleotides read TGTGCCAGCAGTACCGACAGCTACGAGCAGTACTTC.